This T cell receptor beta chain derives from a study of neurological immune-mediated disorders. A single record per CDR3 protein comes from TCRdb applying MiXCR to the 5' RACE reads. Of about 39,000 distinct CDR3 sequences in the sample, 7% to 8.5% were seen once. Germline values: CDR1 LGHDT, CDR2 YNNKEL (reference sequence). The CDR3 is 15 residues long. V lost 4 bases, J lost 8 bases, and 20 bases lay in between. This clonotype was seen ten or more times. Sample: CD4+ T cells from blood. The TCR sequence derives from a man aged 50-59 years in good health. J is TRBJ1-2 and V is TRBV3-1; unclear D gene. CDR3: CASSPPGRYPRGYTF. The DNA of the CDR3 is TGTGCCAGCAGCCCACCTGGACGTTACCCTAGAGGCTACACCTTC.